The subject of this entry is one TCR beta chain. This specimen belongs to a study of blood T cell repertoires in COVID-19. Study overall: Researchers got acute and convalescent COVID-19 samples from the United States, Italy and Spain. Sample material is recorded as cDNA or gDNA derived from T cells, B-cell-depleted T cells, or PBMCs.

Study processing details: Reference gene primers were amplified, and this amplification served to estimate nucleated cell counts. The method was immunoSEQ multiplex PCR; TCRdb's version includes in-frame clones alone and lacks a portion of them. The DNA gave D and trimming, while V, J and clone size come from that table. Of about 160,000 clones listed, approximately 87% are singletons. Per germline, CDR1 LGHNA and CDR2 YNFKEQ. The CDR3 consists of 17 residues. With 0 bases removed from V and 5 bases from J, the gap between germline ends came to 16 bases. This receptor was identified in a woman aged 65 to 85 with acute or convalescent COVID-19. Sequencing was done on a sample of peripheral blood. The gene calls are TRBV4-2 and TRBJ1-4; possible D gene TRBD1, 5 bases. In nucleotides, the CDR3 is TGTGCCAGCAGCCAAGAAGGAGGGTACAGGACCAATGAAAAACTGTTTTTT. Translated, it gives CASSQEGGYRTNEKLFF.